This T cell receptor (beta chain) is drawn from a study of T cell changes during pregnancy in multiple sclerosis. The germline V gene encodes CDR1 LGHNT and CDR2 FRNRAP. This CDR3 is built from 14 residues. V shed 1 base, J shed 3 bases, and the junction held 2 bases outside the gene matches. The repertoire was sequenced with immunoSEQ multiplex PCR; TCRdb's copy has only in-frame clones and lacks some. Among 40,000 or so clones, more than 85% were seen once, and the ten largest hold 5.5%. This clonotype was sampled from a female donor with multiple sclerosis, enrolled in a pregnancy study. The V call is TRBV12-5, the J call TRBJ2-5, with TRBD1 matching 7 bases. The material was CD8+ T cells from peripheral blood mononuclear cells, obtained in the third trimester of pregnancy. The CDR3 DNA sequence: TGTGCTAGTGGTTTGGACACAGGGGAAGAGACCCAGTACTTC. Encoded protein: CASGLDTGEETQYF.